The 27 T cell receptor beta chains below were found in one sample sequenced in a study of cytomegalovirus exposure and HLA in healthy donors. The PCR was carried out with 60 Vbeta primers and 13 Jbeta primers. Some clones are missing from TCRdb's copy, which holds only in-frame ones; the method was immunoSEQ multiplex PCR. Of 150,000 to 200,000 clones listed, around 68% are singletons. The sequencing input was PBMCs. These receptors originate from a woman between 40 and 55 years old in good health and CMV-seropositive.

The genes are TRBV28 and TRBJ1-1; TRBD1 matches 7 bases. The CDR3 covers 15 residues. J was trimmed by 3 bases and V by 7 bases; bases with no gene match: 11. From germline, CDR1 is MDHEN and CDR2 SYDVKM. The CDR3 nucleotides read TGTGCCAGCATCATCCGACAGGGTGGCGACACTGAAGCTTTCTTT. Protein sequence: CASIIRQGGDTEAFF.

The CDR3 DNA reads as TGTGCCAGCAGACAGGGCGGACAATCCTACAATGAGCAGTTCTTC. Protein product: CASRQGGQSYNEQFF. V and J are TRBV28 and TRBJ2-1, with D possibly being TRBD1 (6 bases). The length of the CDR3 is 15 residues. Trimming stripped 6 bases from V and 1 base from J, with 13 bases between. The V gene's germline CDR1 is MDHEN and CDR2 SYDVKM.

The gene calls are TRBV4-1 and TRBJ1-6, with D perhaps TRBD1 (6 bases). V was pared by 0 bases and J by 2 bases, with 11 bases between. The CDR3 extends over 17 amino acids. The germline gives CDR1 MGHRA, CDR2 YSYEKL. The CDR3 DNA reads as TGCGCCAGCAGCCAAGAGGGCAGGGGCACCTATAATTCACCCCTCCACTTT. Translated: CASSQEGRGTYNSPLHF.

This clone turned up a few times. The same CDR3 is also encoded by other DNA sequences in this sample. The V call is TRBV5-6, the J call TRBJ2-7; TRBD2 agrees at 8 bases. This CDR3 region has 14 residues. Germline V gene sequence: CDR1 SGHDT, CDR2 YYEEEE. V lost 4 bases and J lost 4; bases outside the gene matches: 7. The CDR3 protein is CASSLPGGAYEQYF. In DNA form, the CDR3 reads TGTGCCAGCAGCCTACCGGGGGGGGCTTACGAGCAGTACTTC.

CDR3 region: CSARDSRVKYF. In DNA, the CDR3 is TGCAGTGCTAGAGATTCCAGGGTGAAGTACTTC. This sequence joins TRBV20-1 and TRBJ2-7; the D gene is possibly TRBD1 (5 bases). The CDR3 runs 11 residues. The germline V gene encodes CDR1 DFQATT and CDR2 SNEGSKA (reference sequence). The germline V and J ends were trimmed by 0 bases and 11 bases, with 11 bases remaining between them.

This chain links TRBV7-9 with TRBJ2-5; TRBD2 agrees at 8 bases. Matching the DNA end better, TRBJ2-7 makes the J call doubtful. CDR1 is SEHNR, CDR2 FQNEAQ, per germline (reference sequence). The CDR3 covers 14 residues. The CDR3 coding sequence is TGTGCCAGCAGGGGTTCGGGGGGGCTGGACGAGCAGTACTTC. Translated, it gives CASRGSGGLDEQYF.

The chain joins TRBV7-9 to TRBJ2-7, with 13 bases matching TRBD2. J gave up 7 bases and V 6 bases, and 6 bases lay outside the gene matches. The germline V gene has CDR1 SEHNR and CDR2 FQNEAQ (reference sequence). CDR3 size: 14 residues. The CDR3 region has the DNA TGTGCCAGCAGGTTCGGACTAGCGGGAGAGGAGCAGTACTTC. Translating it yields CASRFGLAGEEQYF.

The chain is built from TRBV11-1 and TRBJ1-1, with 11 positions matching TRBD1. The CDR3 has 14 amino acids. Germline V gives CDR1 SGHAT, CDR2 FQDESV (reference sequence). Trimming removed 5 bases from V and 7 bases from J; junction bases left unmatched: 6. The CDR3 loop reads CASSTGQGAYEAFF. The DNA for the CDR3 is TGTGCCAGCAGCACTGGACAGGGGGCTTATGAAGCTTTCTTT.

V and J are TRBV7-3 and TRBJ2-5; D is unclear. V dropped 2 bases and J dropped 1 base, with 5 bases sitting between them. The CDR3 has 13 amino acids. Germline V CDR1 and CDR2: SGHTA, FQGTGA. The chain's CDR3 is CASSLDSQETQYF. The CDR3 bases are TGTGCCAGCAGCTTAGACTCCCAAGAGACCCAGTACTTC.

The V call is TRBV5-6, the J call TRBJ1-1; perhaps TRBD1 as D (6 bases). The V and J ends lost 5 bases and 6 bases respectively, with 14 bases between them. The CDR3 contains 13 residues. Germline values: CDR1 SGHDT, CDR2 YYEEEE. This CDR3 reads CASRLRGGAEAFF. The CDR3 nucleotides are TGTGCCAGCAGGTTGAGGGGGGGCGCTGAAGCTTTCTTT.

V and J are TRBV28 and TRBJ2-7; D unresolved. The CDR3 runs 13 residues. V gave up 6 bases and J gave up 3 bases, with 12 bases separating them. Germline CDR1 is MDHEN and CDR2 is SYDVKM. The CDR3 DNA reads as TGTGCCAGCAGGTTGACATTCGGCTACGAGCAGTACTTC. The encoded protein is CASRLTFGYEQYF.

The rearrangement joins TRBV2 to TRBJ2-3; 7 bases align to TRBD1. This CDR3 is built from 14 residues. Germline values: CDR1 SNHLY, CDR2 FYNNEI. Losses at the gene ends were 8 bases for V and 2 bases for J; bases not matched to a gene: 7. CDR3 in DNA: TGTGCCAGCCGTCCGGGGACAGACACAGATACGCAGTATTTT. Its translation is CASRPGTDTDTQYF. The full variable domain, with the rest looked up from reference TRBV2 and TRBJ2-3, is EPEVTQTPSHQVTQMGQEVILRCVPISNHLYFYWYRQILGQKVEFLVSFYNNEISEKSEIFDDQFSVERPDGSNFTLKIRSTKLEDSAMYFCASRPGTDTDTQYFGPGTRLTVL.

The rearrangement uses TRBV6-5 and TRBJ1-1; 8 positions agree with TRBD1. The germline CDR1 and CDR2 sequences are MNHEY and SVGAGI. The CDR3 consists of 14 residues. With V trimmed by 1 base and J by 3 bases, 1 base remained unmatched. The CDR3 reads CASSYLDRDTEAFF. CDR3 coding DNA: TGTGCCAGCAGTTACTTGGACAGGGACACTGAAGCTTTCTTT.

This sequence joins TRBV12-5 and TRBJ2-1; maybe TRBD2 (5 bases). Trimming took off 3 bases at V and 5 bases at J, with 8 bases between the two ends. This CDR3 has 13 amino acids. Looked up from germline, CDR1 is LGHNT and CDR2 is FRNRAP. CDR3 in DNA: TGTGCTAGTGGTTTTTTCGGGAACAATGAGCAGTTCTTC. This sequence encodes CASGFFGNNEQFF.

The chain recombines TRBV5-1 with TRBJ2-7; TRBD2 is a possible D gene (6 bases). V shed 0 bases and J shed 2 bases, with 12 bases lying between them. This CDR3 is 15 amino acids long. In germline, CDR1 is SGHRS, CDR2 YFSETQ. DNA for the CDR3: TGCGCCAGCAGCTTGGTAACCGGGAGCACCTACGAGCAGTACTTC. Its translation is CASSLVTGSTYEQYF.

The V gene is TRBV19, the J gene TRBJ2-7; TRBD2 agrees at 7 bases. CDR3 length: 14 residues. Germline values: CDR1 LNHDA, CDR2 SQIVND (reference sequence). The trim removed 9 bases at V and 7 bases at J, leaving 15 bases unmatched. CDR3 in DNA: TGTGCCAGCCGATCCCTAGCGGTCCCCTTGGAGCAGTACTTC. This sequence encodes CASRSLAVPLEQYF.

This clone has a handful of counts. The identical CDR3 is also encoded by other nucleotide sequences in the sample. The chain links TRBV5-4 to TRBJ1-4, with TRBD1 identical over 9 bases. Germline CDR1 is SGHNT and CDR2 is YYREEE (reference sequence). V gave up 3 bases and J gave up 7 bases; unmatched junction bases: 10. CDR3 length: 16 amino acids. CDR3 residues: CASSSRDRELGEKLFF. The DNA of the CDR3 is TGTGCCAGCAGCTCGAGGGACAGGGAGCTTGGTGAAAAACTGTTTTTT.

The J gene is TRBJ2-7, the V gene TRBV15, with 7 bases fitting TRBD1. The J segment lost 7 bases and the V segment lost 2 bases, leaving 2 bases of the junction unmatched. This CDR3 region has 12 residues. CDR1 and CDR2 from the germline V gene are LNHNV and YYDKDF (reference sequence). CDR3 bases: TGTGCCACCAGCAGAAGGGGGCGGGAGCAGTACTTC. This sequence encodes CATSRRGREQYF.

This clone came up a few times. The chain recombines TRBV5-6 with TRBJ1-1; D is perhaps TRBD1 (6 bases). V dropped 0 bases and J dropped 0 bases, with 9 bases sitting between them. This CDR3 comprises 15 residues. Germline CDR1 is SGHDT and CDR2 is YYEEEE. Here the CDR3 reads CASSLEGHLNTEAFF. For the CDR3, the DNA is TGTGCCAGCAGCTTGGAGGGACACCTGAACACTGAAGCTTTCTTT.

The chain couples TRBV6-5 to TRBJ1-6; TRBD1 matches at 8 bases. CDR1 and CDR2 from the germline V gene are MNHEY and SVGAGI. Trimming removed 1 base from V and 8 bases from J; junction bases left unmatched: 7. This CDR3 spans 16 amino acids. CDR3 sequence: CASSYLSGGAHSPLHF. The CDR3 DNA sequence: TGTGCCAGCAGTTACTTGTCAGGGGGCGCCCATTCACCCCTCCACTTT.

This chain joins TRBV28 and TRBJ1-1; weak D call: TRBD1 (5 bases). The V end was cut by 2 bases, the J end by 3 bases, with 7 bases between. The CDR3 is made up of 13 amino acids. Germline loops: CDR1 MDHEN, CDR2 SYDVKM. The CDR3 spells CASSLVGDTEAFF. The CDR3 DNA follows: TGTGCCAGCAGTTTAGTAGGGGACACTGAAGCTTTCTTT.

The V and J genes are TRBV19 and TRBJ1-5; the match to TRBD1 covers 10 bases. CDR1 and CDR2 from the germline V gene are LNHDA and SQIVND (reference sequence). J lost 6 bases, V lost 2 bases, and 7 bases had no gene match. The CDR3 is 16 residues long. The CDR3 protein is CASSINGQGVGQPQHF. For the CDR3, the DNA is TGTGCCAGTAGTATAAATGGACAGGGGGTTGGTCAGCCCCAGCATTTT.

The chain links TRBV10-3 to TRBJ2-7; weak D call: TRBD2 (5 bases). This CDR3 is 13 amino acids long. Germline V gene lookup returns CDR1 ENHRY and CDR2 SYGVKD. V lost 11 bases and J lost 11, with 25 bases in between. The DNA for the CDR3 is TGTGCCGCCCGAGGACTGTCTGGTTCGAAGGAGTACTTC. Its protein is CAARGLSGSKEYF.

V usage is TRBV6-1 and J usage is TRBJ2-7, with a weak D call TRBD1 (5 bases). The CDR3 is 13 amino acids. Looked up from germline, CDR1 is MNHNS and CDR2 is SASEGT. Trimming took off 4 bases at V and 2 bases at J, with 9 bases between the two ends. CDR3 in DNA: TGTGCCAGCAGTGCATCAGGGCCCTACGAGCAGTACTTC. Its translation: CASSASGPYEQYF.

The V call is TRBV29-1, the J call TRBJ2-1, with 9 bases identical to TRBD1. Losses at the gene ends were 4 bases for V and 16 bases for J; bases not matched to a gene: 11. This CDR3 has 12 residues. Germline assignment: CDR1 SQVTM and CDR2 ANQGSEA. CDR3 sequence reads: CSVGETWDRDFF. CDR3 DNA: TGCAGCGTTGGTGAAACGTGGGACAGGGACTTCTTC.

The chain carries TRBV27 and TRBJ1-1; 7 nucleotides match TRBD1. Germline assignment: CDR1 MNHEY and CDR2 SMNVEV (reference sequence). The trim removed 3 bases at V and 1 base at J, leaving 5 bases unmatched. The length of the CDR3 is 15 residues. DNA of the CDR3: TGTGCCAGCAGTTTTGGGACAGCGAAGAACACTGAAGCTTTCTTT. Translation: CASSFGTAKNTEAFF.

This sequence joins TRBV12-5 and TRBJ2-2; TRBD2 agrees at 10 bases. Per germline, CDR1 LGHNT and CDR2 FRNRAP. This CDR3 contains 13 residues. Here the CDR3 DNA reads TGTGCCCACGGGACTAGCGACACCGGGGAGCTGTTTTTT. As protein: CAHGTSDTGELFF.